Presented here are 5 T cell receptor beta chains from one specimen sequenced in a study of shared clonotypes between healthy human individuals. Repertoires were generated with immunoSEQ multiplex PCR, while TCRdb's copy carries only in-frame clones and drops some. The data hold 950,000 to 1,200,000 clones, with approximately 75% observed a single time. The specimen was memory CD4+ T cells from PBMCs. Subset specified: CD45RA-negative fraction. These receptors all stem from a man younger than 30 in good health. Some clones in this sample may be carry-over from other donors' samples.

The chain's CDR3 is CASSYGDYGYTF. In nucleotides, the CDR3 is TGTGCCAGCAGTTACGGGGACTATGGCTACACCTTC. The chain recombines TRBV6-6 with TRBJ1-2, with D uncertain. CDR1 and CDR2 from the germline V gene are MNHNY and SVGAGI (reference sequence). V was cut by 2 bases and J by 3 bases, with 4 bases left in between. The CDR3 loop spans 12 amino acids.

The genes are TRBV28 and TRBJ2-7; a weak D match, TRBD1 (5 bases). The V end lost 4 bases, the J end lost 6 bases, and 10 bases lay between the germline ends. Germline V gene sequence: CDR1 MDHEN, CDR2 SYDVKM. This CDR3 region has 12 residues. The CDR3 region is CASSSRVPEQYF. For the CDR3, the DNA is TGTGCCAGCAGTTCCAGGGTCCCCGAGCAGTACTTC.

This rearrangement joins TRBV18 to TRBJ1-2, with D possibly being TRBD1 (5 bases). Germline CDR1 and CDR2: KGHSH and LQKENI. V was trimmed by 2 bases and J by 8 bases, leaving 12 bases between them. The CDR3 is made up of 13 amino acids. The CDR3 nucleotides read TGTGCCAGCTCACCAGACAGTAAGGGCGGCTACACCTTC. Its protein is CASSPDSKGGYTF.

The chain uses TRBV10-3 and TRBJ1-1, with 7 nucleotides matching TRBD1. The CDR3 covers 12 residues. CDR1 is ENHRY and CDR2 is SYGVKD in the germline V gene. After removal of 6 bases from V and 7 bases from J, the junction contained 5 bases not matched to a gene. CDR3 in amino acids: CAIRGQLGEAFF. The DNA for the CDR3 is TGTGCCATCAGGGGACAGCTGGGTGAAGCTTTCTTT.

This clone has only a few counts. It is unclear where the CDR3 begins or ends on the DNA, so no DNA is shown, and the CDR3 is as TCRdb lists it. The chain's CDR3 is CASSSVDFGNEKLFF. V is TRBV7-2 and J is TRBJ1-4. The length of the CDR3 is 15 amino acids, counting both ends. Per germline, CDR1 SGHTA and CDR2 FQGNSA.